The clone carrying this T cell receptor beta chain was seen more than once but under ten times. Antigen: not known. The time point was: newly diagnosed GD, antithyroid drugs for less than 3 months. RNA from PBMCs was the source of the TCR library. Investigators prepared the TCR beta libraries by applying iRepertoire HTBI primers and Arm-PCR of CDR3 regions. Using its own MiXCR run on the multiplex PCR reads, TCRdb lists one record per CDR3 protein. The table includes about half a million distinct CDR3 sequences, 9.5% to 15% detected once. CDR1 is KGHSH and CDR2 is LQKENI in the germline V gene. CDR3 length equals 14 residues. Deletions cut 6 bases from V and 5 bases from J, with 16 bases between. These data come from a study of regulatory T cells in long-lasting Graves disease. The study's findings and limits: Segments TRBV28, TRBJ1-2 and TRBJ2-5 showed preferential usage in persistent disease.

These same data were also listed under a study on T cells in Graves' hyperthyroidism and ophthalmopathy. That publication notes: During a first-round RT-PCR of the TCR CDR3, the HTBI primer set was used.

The specimen was peripheral blood mononuclear cells (PBMCs), collected at new diagnosis, from a patient treated with antithyroid drugs. The V gene is TRBV18, the J gene TRBJ2-5; D may be TRBD2 (5 bases). This sequence originates from a woman aged 30 to 39 with Graves disease. CDR3 sequence: CASSPGLLPETQYF. The CDR3 nucleotides are TGTGCCAGCTCGCCTGGACTCCTCCCGGAGACCCAGTACTTC. Supplemented by reference TRBV18 and TRBJ2-5, the full variable domain reads NAGVMQNPRHLVRRRGQEARLRCSPMKGHSHVYWYRQLPEEGLKFMVYLQKENIIDESGMPKERFSAEFPKEGPSILRIQQVVRGDSAAYFCASSPGLLPETQYFGPGTRLLVL.